This T cell receptor (beta chain) emerged from a study of T cell changes during pregnancy in multiple sclerosis. Assay: immunoSEQ multiplex PCR; the TCRdb copy retains only in-frame clones and omits some. The sample lists tens of thousands of clones, about 90% occurring once. The CDR3 spans 18 residues. Germline V CDR1 and CDR2: SGHDT, YYEEEE. V lost 0 bases and J lost 0; bases outside the gene matches: 9. Specimen: CD4+ T cells from peripheral blood mononuclear cells, collected before pregnancy. The TCR comes from a female donor with multiple sclerosis, enrolled in a pregnancy study. V gene TRBV5-6 combines with J gene TRBJ1-3; 7 bases match TRBD1. The DNA for the CDR3 is TGTGCCAGCAGCTTGGCCGGGGCGGACAGGTTCTCTGGAAACACCATATATTTT. Amino acid sequence: CASSLAGADRFSGNTIYF.